The 24 T cell receptor beta chains given below trace back to one sample, sequenced in a study of cytomegalovirus exposure and HLA in healthy donors. Primers: 60 Vbeta forward and 13 Jbeta reverse. Using immunoSEQ multiplex PCR, the repertoire was profiled, and TCRdb retains in-frame clones only, with some absent. The data hold 60,000 to 75,000 clones, with roughly 70% observed a single time. The source material was PBMCs. The receptors were gathered from a woman aged 35 to 49 in good health and CMV-seropositive.

The genes are TRBV5-1 and TRBJ1-2, with TRBD1 matching 7 bases. Germline CDR1 reads SGHRS; CDR2 reads YFSETQ. CDR3 length: 14 amino acids. Losses at the gene ends were 4 bases for V and 3 bases for J; bases not matched to a gene: 6. DNA of the CDR3: TGCGCCAGCAGCCCCGGGACAGTTGACTATGGCTACACCTTC. Translated: CASSPGTVDYGYTF.

CDR3 region: CASRGTDSYEQYF. The DNA of the CDR3 is TGTGCCAGTAGGGGGACAGACTCCTACGAGCAGTACTTC. This chain uses TRBV19 with TRBJ2-7; 7 positions match TRBD1. With V trimmed by 6 bases and J by 0 bases, 2 bases remained unmatched. CDR1 is LNHDA, CDR2 SQIVND, per germline (reference sequence). This CDR3 spans 13 amino acids. The whole variable domain, filled in from reference TRBV19 and TRBJ2-7, reads DGGITQSPKYLFRKEGQNVTLSCEQNLNHDAMYWYRQDPGQGLRLIYYSQIVNDFQKGDIAEGYSVSREKKESFPLTVTSAQKNPTAFYLCASRGTDSYEQYFGPGTRLTVT.

This chain joins TRBV2 and TRBJ1-5; 9 bases line up with TRBD1. Germline trimming cut 6 bases from V and 4 bases from J; bases unmatched to any gene: 10. The CDR3 is 16 amino acids. CDR1 and CDR2 (germline): SNHLY, FYNNEI. The CDR3, as DNA: TGTGCCAGCAGCGGTACCGGGACAGGGTGGAATCAGCCCCAGCATTTT. It codes for CASSGTGTGWNQPQHF. The full variable domain, with the rest looked up from reference TRBV2 and TRBJ1-5, is EPEVTQTPSHQVTQMGQEVILRCVPISNHLYFYWYRQILGQKVEFLVSFYNNEISEKSEIFDDQFSVERPDGSNFTLKIRSTKLEDSAMYFCASSGTGTGWNQPQHFGDGTRLSIL.

There are a few counts of this clone. The chain has TRBV9 and TRBJ2-5; tentatively, D is TRBD2 (6 bases). Trimming took off 3 bases at V and 3 bases at J, with 9 bases between the two ends. The V gene's germline CDR1 is SGDLS and CDR2 YYNGEE. The CDR3 length is 13 residues. CDR3 nucleotides: TGTGCCAGCAGCGCTAGACTAGAAGAGACCCAGTACTTC. Translated, it gives CASSARLEETQYF.

This clone has only one observation. The rearrangement uses TRBV5-4 and TRBJ2-5; 12 nucleotides line up with TRBD2. The ends lost 4 bases at V and 2 bases at J; junction bases unmatched: 6. The CDR3 has 16 amino acids. Germline-derived CDR1 and CDR2 are SGHNT and YYREEE (reference sequence). The CDR3 loop reads CASSPTSGGRQETQYF. CDR3 DNA sequence: TGTGCCAGCAGCCCGACTAGCGGGGGACGTCAAGAGACCCAGTACTTC.

CDR3: CSASENPEAFF. CDR3 nucleotide sequence: TGCAGTGCTAGTGAGAACCCCGAAGCTTTCTTT. The gene calls are TRBV20-1 and TRBJ1-1; D is uncertain. CDR1 and CDR2 from the germline V gene are DFQATT and SNEGSKA (reference sequence). The CDR3 has 11 amino acids. V lost 3 bases, J lost 8 bases, and 10 bases lay in between.

In its sample, this clone was seen once. The chain combines TRBV30 with TRBJ2-7, with D possibly matching TRBD1 (6 bases). Germline V lookup: CDR1 GTSNPN, CDR2 SVGIG (reference sequence). The V gene lost 1 base and the J gene lost 7 bases, with 8 bases spanning the gap. The CDR3 loop spans 11 amino acids. The CDR3 DNA reads TGTGCCTGGAGTGAAGGGACAGAGCAGTACTTC. This gives the protein CAWSEGTEQYF.

This clone came up a few times. CDR3 loop: CSVGKESGGASEQFF. The CDR3 bases are TGCAGCGTTGGGAAGGAGAGCGGGGGGGCCTCTGAGCAGTTCTTC. This chain joins TRBV29-1 and TRBJ2-1, with TRBD2 matching over 10 bases. The CDR3 runs 15 residues. Germline assignment: CDR1 SQVTM and CDR2 ANQGSEA. J lost 9 bases, V lost 4 bases, and 12 bases had no gene match.

This chain connects TRBV18 to TRBJ1-1, with 7 bases fitting TRBD1. CDR3 length: 15 amino acids. Per the germline V gene, CDR1 is KGHSH and CDR2 is LQKENI. Losses at the gene ends were 5 bases for V and 4 bases for J; bases not matched to a gene: 10. The CDR3 bases are TGTGCCAGCTCAGTAATGACAGGGCCGGGCACTGAAGCTTTCTTT. Protein sequence: CASSVMTGPGTEAFF. Drawing the rest from reference TRBV18 and TRBJ1-1, the complete variable domain is NAGVMQNPRHLVRRRGQEARLRCSPMKGHSHVYWYRQLPEEGLKFMVYLQKENIIDESGMPKERFSAEFPKEGPSILRIQQVVRGDSAAYFCASSVMTGPGTEAFFGQGTRLTVV.

This clone was observed a single time. J is TRBJ2-2 and V is TRBV6-4, with 8 positions matching TRBD1. Germline V gene sequence: CDR1 MRHNA, CDR2 SNTAGT. The CDR3 length is 14 residues. The trim removed 3 bases at V and 3 bases at J, leaving 0 bases unmatched. CDR3 residues: CASSEGQDTGELFF. CDR3 nucleotide sequence: TGTGCCAGCAGTGAGGGACAGGACACCGGGGAGCTGTTTTTT.

J is TRBJ1-5 and V is TRBV6-1, with a tentative D call TRBD1 (6 bases). The CDR3 spans 13 residues. The germline V and J ends were trimmed by 7 bases and 5 bases, with 12 bases remaining between them. Germline V gene sequence: CDR1 MNHNS, CDR2 SASEGT. The CDR3: CASIAGVDQPQHF. CDR3 DNA sequence: TGTGCCAGCATTGCAGGGGTCGATCAGCCCCAGCATTTT.

This chain links TRBV19 with TRBJ1-4; 11 nucleotides match TRBD1. V dropped 5 bases and J dropped 8; count of bases not matched to a gene: 10. The germline V gene has CDR1 LNHDA and CDR2 SQIVND (reference sequence). The CDR3 runs to 16 residues. The CDR3 coding sequence is TGTGCCAGTAGTTCTTCCGGGACAGGGGGGCGAGAAAAACTGTTTTTT. Its protein product is CASSSSGTGGREKLFF.

The chain combines TRBV7-3 with TRBJ1-1, with a weak D call TRBD1 (5 bases). From germline, CDR1 is SGHTA and CDR2 FQGTGA. Trimming stripped 2 bases from V and 3 bases from J, with 7 bases between. The CDR3 runs 13 residues. CDR3 DNA sequence: TGTGCCAGCAGCTTACAGGGTGACACTGAAGCTTTCTTT. Encoded protein: CASSLQGDTEAFF.

The chain recombines TRBV7-9 with TRBJ1-6, with a possible D match to TRBD1 (5 bases). CDR3 length: 14 residues. V was cut by 6 bases and J by 6 bases, with 12 bases left in between. Looked up from germline, CDR1 is SEHNR and CDR2 is FQNEAQ (reference sequence). The DNA of the CDR3 is TGTGCCAGCAGGAGTGGGGCGAGTAATTCACCCCTCCACTTT. This gives the protein CASRSGASNSPLHF. The full variable domain, with the rest looked up from reference TRBV7-9 and TRBJ1-6, is DTGVSQNPRHKITKRGQNVTFRCDPISEHNRLYWYRQTLGQGPEFLTYFQNEAQLEKSRLLSDRFSAERPKGSFSTLEIQRTEQGDSAMYLCASRSGASNSPLHFGNGTRLTVT.

V and J are TRBV25-1 and TRBJ1-5, with D perhaps TRBD1 (6 bases). V dropped 4 bases and J dropped 8 bases, with 15 bases sitting between them. Germline loops: CDR1 MGHDK, CDR2 SYGVNS. The CDR3 sequence is 14 residues long. CDR3 in amino acids: CASSGPGEVKPQHF. The CDR3 DNA reads TGTGCCAGCAGTGGACCAGGGGAAGTTAAGCCCCAGCATTTT. The entire variable domain, with the rest obtained from reference TRBV25-1 and TRBJ1-5, is as follows: EADIYQTPRYLVIGTGKKITLECSQTMGHDKMYWYQQDPGMELHLIHYSYGVNSTEKGDLSSESTVSRIRTEHFPLTLESARPSHTSQYLCASSGPGEVKPQHFGDGTRLSIL.

The sample holds a few counts of this clone. This chain joins TRBV6-5 and TRBJ1-1; the D is unclear. From germline, CDR1 is MNHEY and CDR2 SVGAGI. Trimming left V 4 bases short and J 3 bases short, with 6 bases between. This CDR3 comprises 12 residues. CDR3 DNA sequence: TGTGCCAGCAGTTCGAGTTACACTGAAGCTTTCTTT. The encoded protein is CASSSSYTEAFF.

This rearrangement joins TRBV4-1 to TRBJ2-5, with D perhaps matching TRBD2 (7 bases). CDR3 length: 15 residues. V lost 8 bases and J lost 4, with 20 bases in between. Germline V gene data show CDR1 as MGHRA and CDR2 as YSYEKL. For the CDR3, the DNA is TGCGCCAGCGGGGAGTATCGGGGGGCGGGAGAGACCCAGTACTTC. As protein: CASGEYRGAGETQYF.

The V and J genes are TRBV6-5 and TRBJ1-3; perhaps TRBD1 as D (6 bases). Germline-derived CDR1 and CDR2 are MNHEY and SVGAGI. V was pared by 4 bases and J by 2 bases, with 12 bases between. The CDR3 runs 15 residues. The CDR3 spells CASSWSTGAGNTIYF. For the CDR3, the DNA is TGTGCCAGCAGTTGGTCGACAGGAGCTGGAAACACCATATATTTT.

This chain joins TRBV19 and TRBJ2-5, with D maybe TRBD1 (5 bases). CDR3 length: 12 amino acids. Per germline, CDR1 LNHDA and CDR2 SQIVND (reference sequence). V lost 5 bases and J 3 bases, leaving 7 bases between the germline ends. The chain's CDR3 is CASSAREETQYF. The CDR3 DNA reads as TGTGCCAGTAGTGCCAGGGAAGAGACCCAGTACTTC.

V and J are TRBV11-2 and TRBJ2-1, with unresolved D. V lost 4 bases to trimming and J lost 2 bases, with 12 bases between them. The CDR3 length is 15 residues. Germline CDR1 SGHAT, CDR2 FQNNGV. CDR3 sequence: CASSSTRVTYNEQFF. CDR3 in DNA: TGTGCCAGCAGCTCCACCCGGGTCACCTACAATGAGCAGTTCTTC.

The gene calls are TRBV7-9 and TRBJ1-1; possibly TRBD1 for D (5 bases). Per germline, CDR1 SEHNR and CDR2 FQNEAQ (reference sequence). The V end lost 6 bases, the J end lost 4 bases, and 18 bases lay between the germline ends. The CDR3 extends over 15 amino acids. CDR3 region: CASSPGRGWSTEAFF. CDR3 sequence (DNA): TGTGCCAGCAGTCCGGGGAGGGGCTGGAGCACTGAAGCTTTCTTT.

The chain couples TRBV19 to TRBJ2-3; D is perhaps TRBD2 (5 bases). The CDR3 totals 16 residues. CDR1 LNHDA and CDR2 SQIVND come from the germline V gene (reference sequence). Trimming shortened V by 3 bases and J by 0 bases, and 13 bases separated the two germline ends. This CDR3 reads CASSIFRGMSTDTQYF. The CDR3 nucleotides are TGTGCCAGTAGTATCTTCAGAGGGATGAGCACAGATACGCAGTATTTT. Based on the CDR3 plus reference TRBV19 and TRBJ2-3, the full variable domain is DGGITQSPKYLFRKEGQNVTLSCEQNLNHDAMYWYRQDPGQGLRLIYYSQIVNDFQKGDIAEGYSVSREKKESFPLTVTSAQKNPTAFYLCASSIFRGMSTDTQYFGPGTRLTVL.

The rearrangement uses TRBV11-3 and TRBJ2-7, with TRBD1 identical over 9 bases. The germline gives CDR1 SGHNT, CDR2 YENEEA. The CDR3 runs 14 residues. V shed 5 bases and J 5 bases; nucleotides not matched to a gene: 7. Here the CDR3 reads CASSATGGHHEQYF. The CDR3, as DNA: TGTGCCAGCAGCGCGACAGGGGGTCACCACGAGCAGTACTTC.

The gene calls are TRBV9 and TRBJ2-1; 12 nucleotides line up with TRBD2. After removal of 2 bases from V and 7 bases from J, the junction contained 4 bases not matched to a gene. This CDR3 has 15 amino acids. The V gene's germline CDR1 is SGDLS and CDR2 YYNGEE. CDR3 sequence reads: CASSVTSGGLNEQFF. DNA for the CDR3: TGTGCCAGCAGCGTCACTAGCGGGGGGTTAAATGAGCAGTTCTTC.